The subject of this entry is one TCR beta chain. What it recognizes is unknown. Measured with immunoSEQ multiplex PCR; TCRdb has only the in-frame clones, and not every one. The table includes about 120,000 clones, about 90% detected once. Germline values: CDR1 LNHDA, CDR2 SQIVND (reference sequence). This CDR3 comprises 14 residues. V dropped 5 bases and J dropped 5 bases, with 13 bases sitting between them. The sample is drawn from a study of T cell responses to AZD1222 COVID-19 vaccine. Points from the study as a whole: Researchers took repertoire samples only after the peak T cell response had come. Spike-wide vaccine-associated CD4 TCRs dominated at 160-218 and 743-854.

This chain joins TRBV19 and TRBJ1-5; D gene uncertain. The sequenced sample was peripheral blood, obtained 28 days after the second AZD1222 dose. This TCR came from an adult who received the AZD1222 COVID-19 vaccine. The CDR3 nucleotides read TGTGCCAGTAGTGATAGGGATCCCCATCAGCCCCAGCATTTT. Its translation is CASSDRDPHQPQHF.